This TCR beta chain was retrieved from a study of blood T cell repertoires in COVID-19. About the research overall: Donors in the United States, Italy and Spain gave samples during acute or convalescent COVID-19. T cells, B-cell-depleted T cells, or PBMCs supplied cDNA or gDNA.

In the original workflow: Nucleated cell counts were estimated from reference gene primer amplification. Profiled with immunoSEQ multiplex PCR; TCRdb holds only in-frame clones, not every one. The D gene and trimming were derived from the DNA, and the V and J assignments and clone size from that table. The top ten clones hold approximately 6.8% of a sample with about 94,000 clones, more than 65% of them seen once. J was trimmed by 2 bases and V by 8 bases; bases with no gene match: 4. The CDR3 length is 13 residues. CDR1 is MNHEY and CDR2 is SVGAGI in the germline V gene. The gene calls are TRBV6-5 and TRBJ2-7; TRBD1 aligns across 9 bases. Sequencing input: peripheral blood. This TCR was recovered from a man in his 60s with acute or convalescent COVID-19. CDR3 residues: CASGGQGTYEQYF. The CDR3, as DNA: TGTGCCAGCGGGGGACAGGGTACCTACGAGCAGTACTTC.